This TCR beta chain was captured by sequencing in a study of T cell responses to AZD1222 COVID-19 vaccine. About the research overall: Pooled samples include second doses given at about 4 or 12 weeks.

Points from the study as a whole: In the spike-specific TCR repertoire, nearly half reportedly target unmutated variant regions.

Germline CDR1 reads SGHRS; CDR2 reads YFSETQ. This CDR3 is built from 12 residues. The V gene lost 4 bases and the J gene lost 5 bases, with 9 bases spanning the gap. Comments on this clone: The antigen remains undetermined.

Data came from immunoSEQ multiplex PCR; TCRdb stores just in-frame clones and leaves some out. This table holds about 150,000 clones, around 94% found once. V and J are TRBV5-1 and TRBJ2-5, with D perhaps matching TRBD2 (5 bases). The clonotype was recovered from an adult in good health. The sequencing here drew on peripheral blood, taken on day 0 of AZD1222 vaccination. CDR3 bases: TGCGCCAGCAGCCGGGAAGAGGAGACCCAGTACTTC. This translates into CASSREEETQYF.